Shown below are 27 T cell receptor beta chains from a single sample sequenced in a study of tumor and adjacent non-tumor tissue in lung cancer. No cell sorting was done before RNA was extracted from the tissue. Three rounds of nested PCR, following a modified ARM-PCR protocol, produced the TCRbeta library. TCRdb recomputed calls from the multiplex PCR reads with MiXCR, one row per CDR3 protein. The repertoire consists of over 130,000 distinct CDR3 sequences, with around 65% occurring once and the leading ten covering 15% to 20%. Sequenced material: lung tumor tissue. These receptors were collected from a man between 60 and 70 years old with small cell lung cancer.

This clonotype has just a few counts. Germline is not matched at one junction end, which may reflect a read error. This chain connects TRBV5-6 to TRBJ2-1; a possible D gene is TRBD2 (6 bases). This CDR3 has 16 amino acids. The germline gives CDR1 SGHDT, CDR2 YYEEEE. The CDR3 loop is CASSHQKAGFYNEQFF. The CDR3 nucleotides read TGTGCCAGCAGCCATCAGAAGGCGGGATTTTACAATGAGCAGTTTTTC.

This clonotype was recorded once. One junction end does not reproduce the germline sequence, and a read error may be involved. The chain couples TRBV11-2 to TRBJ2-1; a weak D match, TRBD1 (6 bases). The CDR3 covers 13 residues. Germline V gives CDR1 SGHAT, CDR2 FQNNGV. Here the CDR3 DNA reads TGTTCCAGCAGCCCAGGACAGTGGGTTGGGCAGTTCTTC. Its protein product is CSSSPGQWVGQFF.

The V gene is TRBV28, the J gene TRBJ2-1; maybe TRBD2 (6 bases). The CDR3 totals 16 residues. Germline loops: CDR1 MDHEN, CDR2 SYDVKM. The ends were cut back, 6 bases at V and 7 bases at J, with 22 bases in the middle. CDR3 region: CASRLGGANAGNEQFF. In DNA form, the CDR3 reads TGTGCCAGCAGACTGGGCGGGGCCAACGCGGGGAATGAGCAGTTCTTC.

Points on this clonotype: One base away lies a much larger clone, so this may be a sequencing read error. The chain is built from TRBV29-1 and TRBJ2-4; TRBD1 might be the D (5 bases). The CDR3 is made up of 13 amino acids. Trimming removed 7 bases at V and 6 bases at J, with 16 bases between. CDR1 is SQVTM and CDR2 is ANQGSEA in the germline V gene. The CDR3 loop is CSALIQGLNIQYF. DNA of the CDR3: TGCAGCGCCTTAATCCAGGGTTTAAACATTCAGTACTTC. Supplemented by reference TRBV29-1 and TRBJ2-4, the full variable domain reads SAVISQKPSRDICQRGTSLTIQCQVDSQVTMMFWYRQQPGQSLTLIATANQGSEATYESGFVIDKFPISRPNLTFSTLTVSNMSPEDSSIYLCSALIQGLNIQYFGAGTRLSVL.

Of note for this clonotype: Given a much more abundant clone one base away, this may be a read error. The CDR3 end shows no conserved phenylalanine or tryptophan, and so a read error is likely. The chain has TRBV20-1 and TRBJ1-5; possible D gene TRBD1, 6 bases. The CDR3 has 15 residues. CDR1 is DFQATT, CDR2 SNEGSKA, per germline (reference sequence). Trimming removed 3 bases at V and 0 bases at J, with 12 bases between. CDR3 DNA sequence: TGCAGTGCTAGGAGGACAGCCGATAGCAATCAGCCCCAGCATTCT. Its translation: CSARRTADSNQPQHS.

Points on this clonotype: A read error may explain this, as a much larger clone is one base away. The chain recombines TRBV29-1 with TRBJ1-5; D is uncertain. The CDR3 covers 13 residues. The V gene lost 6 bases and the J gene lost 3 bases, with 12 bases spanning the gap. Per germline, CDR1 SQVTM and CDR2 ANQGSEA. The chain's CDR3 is CSVGDGANQPQHF. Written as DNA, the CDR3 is TGCAGCGTGGGTGACGGCGCCAATCAGCCCCAGCATTTT.

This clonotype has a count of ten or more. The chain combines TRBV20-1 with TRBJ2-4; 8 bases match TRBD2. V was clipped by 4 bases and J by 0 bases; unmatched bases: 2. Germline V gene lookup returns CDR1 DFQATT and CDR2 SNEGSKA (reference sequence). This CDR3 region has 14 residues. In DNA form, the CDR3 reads TGCAGTGCTACCCGGGGGGGAGCCAAAAACATTCAGTACTTC. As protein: CSATRGGAKNIQYF.

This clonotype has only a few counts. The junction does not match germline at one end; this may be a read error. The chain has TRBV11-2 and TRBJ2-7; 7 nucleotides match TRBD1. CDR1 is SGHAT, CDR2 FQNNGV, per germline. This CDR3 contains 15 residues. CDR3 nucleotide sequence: TGTACCAGCAGCTTAGGGTCGACAGGGAGCTACGATCAGTACTTC. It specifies CTSSLGSTGSYDQYF.

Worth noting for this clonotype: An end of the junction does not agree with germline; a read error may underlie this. The CDR3 loop is CASSPVYRGYNKQFF. As DNA, the CDR3 is TGTGCCAGCAGTCCCGTGTACCGCGGCTACAATAAGCAGTTCTTC. This chain joins TRBV6-5 and TRBJ2-1; D gene uncertain. The CDR3 runs 15 residues. Germline V gene lookup returns CDR1 MNHEY and CDR2 SVGAGI.

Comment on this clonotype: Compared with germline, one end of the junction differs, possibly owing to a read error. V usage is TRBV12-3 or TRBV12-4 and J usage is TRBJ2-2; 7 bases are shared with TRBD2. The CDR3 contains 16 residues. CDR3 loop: CDSRPRSAGNTGELFF. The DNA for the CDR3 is TGTGACAGCAGACCGAGGTCAGCGGGAAACACCGGGGAGCTGTTTTTT.

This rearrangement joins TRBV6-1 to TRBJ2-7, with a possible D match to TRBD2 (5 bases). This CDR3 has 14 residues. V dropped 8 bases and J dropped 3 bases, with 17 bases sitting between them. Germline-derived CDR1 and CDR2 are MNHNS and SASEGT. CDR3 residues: CASRSGRSVYEQYV. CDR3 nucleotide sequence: TGTGCCAGCCGTAGTGGGAGATCAGTCTACGAGCAGTACGTC.

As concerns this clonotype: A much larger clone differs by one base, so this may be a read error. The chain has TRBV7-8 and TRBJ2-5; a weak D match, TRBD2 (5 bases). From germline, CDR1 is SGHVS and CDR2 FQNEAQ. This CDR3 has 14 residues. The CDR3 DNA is TGTGCCAGCAGCTTAGGGTTGGTGAGGGAGACCCGGTACTTC. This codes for CASSLGLVRETRYF. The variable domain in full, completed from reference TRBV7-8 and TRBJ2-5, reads GAGVSQSPRYKVAKRGQDVALRCDPISGHVSLFWYQQALGQGPEFLTYFQNEAQLDKSGLPSDRFFAERPEGSVSTLKIQRTQQEDSAVYLCASSLGLVRETRYFGPGTRLLVL.

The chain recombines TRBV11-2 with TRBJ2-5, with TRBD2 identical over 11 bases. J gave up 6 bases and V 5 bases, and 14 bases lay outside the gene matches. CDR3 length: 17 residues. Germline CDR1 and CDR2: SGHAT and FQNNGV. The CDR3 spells CASSPSGHLAGGQTQYF. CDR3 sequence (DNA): TGTGCCAGCAGCCCGTCGGGACACCTAGCGGGAGGCCAGACCCAGTACTTC. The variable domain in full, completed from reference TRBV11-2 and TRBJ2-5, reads EAGVAQSPRYKIIEKRQSVAFWCNPISGHATLYWYQQILGQGPKLLIQFQNNGVVDDSQLPKDRFSAERLKGVDSTLKIQPAKLEDSAVYLCASSPSGHLAGGQTQYFGPGTRLLVL.

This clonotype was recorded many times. As DNA, the CDR3 is TGTGCCAGCAGTCCTTCCGACGAGGGGCAGTTCTTC. It translates to CASSPSDEGQFF. The rearrangement uses TRBV6-2 or TRBV6-3 and TRBJ2-1; weak D call: TRBD2 (5 bases). Germline CDR1 is MNHEY and CDR2 is SVGEGT. Trimming pared 5 bases from V and 12 bases from J, leaving 14 bases between. The CDR3 has 12 amino acids.

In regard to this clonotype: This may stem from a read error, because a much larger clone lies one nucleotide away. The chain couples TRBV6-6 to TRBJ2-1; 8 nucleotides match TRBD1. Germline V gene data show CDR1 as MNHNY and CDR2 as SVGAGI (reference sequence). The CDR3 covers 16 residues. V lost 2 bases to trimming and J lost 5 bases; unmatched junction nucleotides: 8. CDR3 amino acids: CASSYAGTGDNNEQFF. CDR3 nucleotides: TGTGCCAGCAGTTACGCGGGGACAGGAGACAACAATGAGCAGTTCTTC.

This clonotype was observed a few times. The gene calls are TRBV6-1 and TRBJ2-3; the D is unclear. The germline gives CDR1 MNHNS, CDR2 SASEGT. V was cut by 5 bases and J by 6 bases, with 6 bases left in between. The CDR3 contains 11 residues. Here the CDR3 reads CASSTWDTQYF. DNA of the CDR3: TGTGCCAGCAGTACATGGGATACGCAGTATTTT.

The CDR3 loop is CSARDLRRRDTEAFF. The CDR3 region has the DNA TGCAGTGCTAGAGATCTTCGCCGCCGAGACACTGAAGCTTTCTTT. V is TRBV20-1 and J is TRBJ1-1; unclear D gene. Germline values: CDR1 DFQATT, CDR2 SNEGSKA (reference sequence). CDR3 length: 15 amino acids. Deletions cut 0 bases from V and 3 bases from J, with 14 bases between.

Here the CDR3 DNA reads TGCAGCCTACAGACAGACAAGCTAGCCAAAAACATTCAGTACTTC. It yields the protein CSLQTDKLAKNIQYF. This chain joins TRBV29-1 and TRBJ2-4; TRBD1 is a possible D gene (5 bases). The CDR3 runs to 15 residues. Germline V gene data show CDR1 as SQVTM and CDR2 as ANQGSEA. Trimming removed 8 bases from V and 0 bases from J, with 17 bases in between.

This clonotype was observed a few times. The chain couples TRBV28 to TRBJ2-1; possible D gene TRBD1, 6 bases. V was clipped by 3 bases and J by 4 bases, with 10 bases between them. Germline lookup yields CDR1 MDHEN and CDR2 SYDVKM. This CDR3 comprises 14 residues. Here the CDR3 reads CASSLPGQYNEQFF. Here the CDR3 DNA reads TGTGCCAGCAGTTTGCCCGGACAGTACAATGAGCAGTTCTTC.

CDR3 in amino acids: CASSLEGGTGAFF. For the CDR3, the DNA is TGTGCCAGCAGCTTAGAAGGGGGGACTGGGGCTTTCTTT. The V call is TRBV11-3, the J call TRBJ1-1; TRBD1 is a possible D gene (6 bases). The V gene's germline CDR1 is SGHNT and CDR2 YENEEA. This CDR3 has 13 amino acids. With 0 bases removed from V and 11 bases from J, the gap between germline ends came to 13 bases.

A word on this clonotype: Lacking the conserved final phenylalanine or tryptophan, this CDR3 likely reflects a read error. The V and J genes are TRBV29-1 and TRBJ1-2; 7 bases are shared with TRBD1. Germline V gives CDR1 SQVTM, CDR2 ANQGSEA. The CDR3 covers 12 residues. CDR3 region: CRVGGDSYGYTL. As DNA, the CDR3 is TGCAGGGTCGGTGGGGACAGCTATGGCTACACCTTG.

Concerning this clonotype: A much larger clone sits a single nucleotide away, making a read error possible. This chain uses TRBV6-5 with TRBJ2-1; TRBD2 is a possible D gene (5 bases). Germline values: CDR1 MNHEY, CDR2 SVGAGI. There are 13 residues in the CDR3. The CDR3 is CASSPDFYIEQFF. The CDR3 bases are TGTGCCAGCAGTCCGGACTTTTACATTGAGCAGTTCTTC.

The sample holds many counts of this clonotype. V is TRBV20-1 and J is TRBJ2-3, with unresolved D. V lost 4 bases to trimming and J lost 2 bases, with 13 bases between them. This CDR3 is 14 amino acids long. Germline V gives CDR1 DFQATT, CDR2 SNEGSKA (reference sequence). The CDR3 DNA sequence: TGCAGTGCTATCAGAGGTGGTACCACAGATACGCAGTATTTT. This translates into CSAIRGGTTDTQYF.

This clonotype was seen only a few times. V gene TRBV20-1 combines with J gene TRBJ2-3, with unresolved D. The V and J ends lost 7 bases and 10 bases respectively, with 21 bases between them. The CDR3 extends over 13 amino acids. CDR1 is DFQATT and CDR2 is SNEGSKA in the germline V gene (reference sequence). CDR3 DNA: TGCAGTGTCGCCCGTGGGGTTAGAAATGCGCAGTATTTT. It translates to CSVARGVRNAQYF.

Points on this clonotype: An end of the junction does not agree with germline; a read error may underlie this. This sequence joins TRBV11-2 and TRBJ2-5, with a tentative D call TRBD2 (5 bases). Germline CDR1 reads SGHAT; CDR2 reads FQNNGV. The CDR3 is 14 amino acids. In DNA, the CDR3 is TGTACCAGCAGCTTAGTCCGGGGTAGAAAGACCCAGTACTTC. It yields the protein CTSSLVRGRKTQYF.

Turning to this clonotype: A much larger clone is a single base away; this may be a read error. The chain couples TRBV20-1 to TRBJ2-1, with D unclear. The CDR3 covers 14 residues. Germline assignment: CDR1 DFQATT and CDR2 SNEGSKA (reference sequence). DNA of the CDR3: TGCAGTGCTAGAGATATGGGCAAATTCCGAAATCAGTTATTC. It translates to CSARDMGKFRNQLF.

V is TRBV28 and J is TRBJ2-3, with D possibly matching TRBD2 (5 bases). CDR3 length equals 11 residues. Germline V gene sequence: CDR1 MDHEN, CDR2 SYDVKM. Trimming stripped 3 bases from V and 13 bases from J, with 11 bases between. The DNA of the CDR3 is TGTGCCAGCAGTTTGAGGGAGTGGAAGTATTTT. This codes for CASSLREWKYF.